This TCR beta chain was observed in a study of identifying expanded T cells in peripheral blood. This clone was detected once. Its antigen remains unknown. TCRdb keeps only in-frame clones here, not all; method: immunoSEQ multiplex PCR. The table includes about 94,000 clones, nearly 90% detected once. Overall study results and limits: Two-week clone count variance significantly increased as total template count grew. About 1.2 clones differed between technical replicates, versus 16.4 and 19 over time.

During the collection period, no donor immune events like infections were recorded. CDR3 length: 15 residues. Per germline, CDR1 SGHKS and CDR2 YYEKEE (reference sequence). Trimming cost V 4 bases and J 4 bases, with 18 bases left between them. V usage is TRBV5-5 and J usage is TRBJ2-7; D is unresolved. The sequenced sample was blood. This clonotype was sampled from a person aged 18 to 69 in good health. CDR3 DNA: TGTGCCAGCAGCGAAAATCCTTCAGGAATATACGAGCAGTACTTC. This sequence encodes CASSENPSGIYEQYF.